What follows are 32 T cell receptor beta chains derived from one specimen sequenced in a study of glioma-infiltrating T cells after dendritic cell vaccination. Regarding time point: after dendritic cell vaccination, including at tumor progression/relapse. Assay: immunoSEQ multiplex PCR; the TCRdb copy retains only in-frame clones and omits some. The data show approximately 50,000 clones, roughly 90% seen once. Sequencing used blood, obtained after dendritic cell vaccination. The receptors come from a human donor with glioblastoma.

CDR3 sequence reads: CASSAGTGAYEQYF. CDR3 DNA sequence: TGTGCCAGCAGCGCCGGGACAGGGGCCTACGAGCAGTACTTC. V gene TRBV6-5 combines with J gene TRBJ2-7; 10 nucleotides agree with TRBD1. This CDR3 is built from 14 residues. V lost 6 bases, J lost 2 bases, and 4 bases stayed unmatched. Germline loops: CDR1 MNHEY, CDR2 SVGAGI.

In DNA, the CDR3 is TGTGCCAGCACCCCTTGGCGGGGAGGGGGAGGCTACACCTTC. It specifies CASTPWRGGGGYTF. The chain couples TRBV7-9 to TRBJ1-2; D might be TRBD1 (6 bases). V lost 7 bases, J lost 8 bases, and 20 bases lay in between. From germline, CDR1 is SEHNR and CDR2 FQNEAQ (reference sequence). The CDR3 covers 14 residues.

The V and J genes are TRBV27 and TRBJ2-7; 7 bases align to TRBD2. Germline loops: CDR1 MNHEY, CDR2 SMNVEV (reference sequence). Germline trimming cut 8 bases from V and 2 bases from J; bases unmatched to any gene: 3. The CDR3 is 12 residues long. CDR3 region: CASSSGPYEQYF. The DNA of the CDR3 is TGTGCCAGCTCTAGCGGACCCTACGAGCAGTACTTC.

V gene TRBV11-2 combines with J gene TRBJ2-7; 7 bases agree with TRBD2. Losses at the gene ends were 3 bases for V and 6 bases for J; bases not matched to a gene: 8. This CDR3 contains 14 residues. Per germline, CDR1 SGHAT and CDR2 FQNNGV. The CDR3 loop reads CASSLGTPGGEQYF. CDR3 bases: TGTGCCAGCAGCTTGGGGACTCCGGGGGGCGAGCAGTACTTC. The whole variable domain, remainder taken from reference TRBV11-2 and TRBJ2-7, is EAGVAQSPRYKIIEKRQSVAFWCNPISGHATLYWYQQILGQGPKLLIQFQNNGVVDDSQLPKDRFSAERLKGVDSTLKIQPAKLEDSAVYLCASSLGTPGGEQYFGPGTRLTVT.

The chain has TRBV5-1 and TRBJ1-5; maybe TRBD1 (6 bases). The CDR3 extends over 13 amino acids. Germline lookup yields CDR1 SGHRS and CDR2 YFSETQ. V was shortened by 2 bases and J by 7 bases, with 10 bases between the two germline ends. The CDR3 DNA follows: TGCGCCAGCAGCTTCAGGGGTAACCAGCCCCAGCATTTT. Its translation: CASSFRGNQPQHF.

The chain is built from TRBV9 and TRBJ1-1; 7 bases fit TRBD1. V lost 0 bases to trimming and J lost 5 bases; unmatched junction nucleotides: 4. The CDR3 is 14 amino acids. The V gene's germline CDR1 is SGDLS and CDR2 YYNGEE. This chain's CDR3 is CASSVATTGTEAFF. CDR3 DNA: TGTGCCAGCAGCGTAGCTACGACAGGGACTGAAGCTTTCTTT.

V and J are TRBV10-3 and TRBJ2-7; possible D gene TRBD2, 6 bases. Deletions cut 4 bases from V and 2 bases from J, with 15 bases between. CDR1 is ENHRY, CDR2 SYGVKD, per germline. CDR3 length equals 15 residues. CDR3 DNA: TGTGCCATCAGTGGTCTAGGCGGGACCACCTACGAGCAGTACTTC. Protein sequence: CAISGLGGTTYEQYF.

The CDR3 DNA reads as TGTGCCAGCAGCTTAGTTATGGGGACTAGCACAGATACGCAGTATTTT. Protein product: CASSLVMGTSTDTQYF. The rearrangement joins TRBV13 to TRBJ2-3; TRBD2 is a possible D gene (6 bases). Deletions cut 1 base from V and 0 bases from J, with 11 bases between. The germline V gene encodes CDR1 PRHDT and CDR2 FYEKMQ (reference sequence). CDR3 length equals 16 residues.

V gene TRBV5-1 combines with J gene TRBJ2-3, with TRBD2 as a possible D gene (6 bases). Germline CDR1 and CDR2: SGHRS and YFSETQ. CDR3 length equals 15 residues. Trimming pared 0 bases from V and 1 base from J, leaving 9 bases between. CDR3 region: CASSLVASGTDTQYF. CDR3 nucleotides: TGCGCCAGCAGCTTGGTGGCTAGCGGCACAGATACGCAGTATTTT.

The V call is TRBV5-1, the J call TRBJ2-1, with D perhaps TRBD2 (6 bases). Germline CDR1 and CDR2: SGHRS and YFSETQ. The ends were cut back, 0 bases at V and 4 bases at J, with 14 bases in the middle. This CDR3 has 16 amino acids. The CDR3: CASSLALGTPYNEQFF. CDR3 in DNA: TGCGCCAGCAGCTTGGCCTTGGGGACTCCTTACAATGAGCAGTTCTTC.

The CDR3 coding sequence is TGTGCCAGCCGCTTAGGCGGGAGGGGCGGCGGGGAGCTGTTTTTT. As protein: CASRLGGRGGGELFF. The chain carries TRBV27 and TRBJ2-2; 9 bases match TRBD2. Germline V lookup: CDR1 MNHEY, CDR2 SMNVEV (reference sequence). This CDR3 is 15 amino acids long. Losses at the gene ends were 8 bases for V and 7 bases for J; bases not matched to a gene: 11.

The chain joins TRBV7-2 to TRBJ2-5; 12 bases fit TRBD2. The CDR3 is 17 amino acids. J gave up 2 bases and V 4 bases, and 8 bases lay outside the gene matches. The V gene's germline CDR1 is SGHTA and CDR2 FQGNSA. CDR3: CASSSTLLAGGQETQYF. CDR3 DNA sequence: TGTGCCAGCAGCTCGACCCTTCTAGCGGGAGGGCAAGAGACCCAGTACTTC.

V usage is TRBV7-3 and J usage is TRBJ1-1; a possible D gene is TRBD1 (5 bases). Germline V gives CDR1 SGHTA, CDR2 FQGTGA. V was clipped by 1 base and J by 3 bases, with 6 bases between them. The length of the CDR3 is 13 residues. DNA for the CDR3: TGTGCCAGCAGCTTAAGACAGCACACTGAAGCTTTCTTT. Its translation: CASSLRQHTEAFF. The full variable domain, in which reference TRBV7-3 and TRBJ1-1 provide the parts outside the CDR3, is GAGVSQTPSNKVTEKGKYVELRCDPISGHTALYWYRQSLGQGPEFLIYFQGTGAADDSGLPNDRFFAVRPEGSVSTLKIQRTERGDSAVYLCASSLRQHTEAFFGQGTRLTVV.

The chain combines TRBV7-8 with TRBJ2-1, with 9 positions matching TRBD2. The CDR3 runs to 17 residues. Germline V gene data show CDR1 as SGHVS and CDR2 as FQNEAQ. The junction had 7 bases not matched to a gene; V was cut back by 4 bases and J by 0 bases. Written as DNA, the CDR3 is TGTGCCAGCAGCTCCCTTAGCGGGGGATACTCCTACAATGAGCAGTTCTTC. The encoded protein is CASSSLSGGYSYNEQFF.

This chain uses TRBV4-1 with TRBJ1-5; 9 bases align to TRBD1. This CDR3 is built from 15 residues. J gave up 3 bases and V 4 bases, and 4 bases lay outside the gene matches. Germline assignment: CDR1 MGHRA and CDR2 YSYEKL. The CDR3: CASSPRDRDNQPQHF. In DNA form, the CDR3 reads TGCGCCAGCAGCCCCCGGGACAGGGACAATCAGCCCCAGCATTTT.

V gene TRBV5-1 combines with J gene TRBJ2-5, with TRBD1 matching over 10 bases. The junction had 6 bases not matched to a gene; V was cut back by 0 bases and J by 4 bases. CDR1 and CDR2 (germline): SGHRS, YFSETQ. The CDR3 totals 16 residues. The CDR3 spells CASSLAGTGVGETQYF. CDR3 in DNA: TGCGCCAGCAGCTTGGCCGGGACAGGGGTTGGAGAGACCCAGTACTTC.

Here the CDR3 DNA reads TGTGCCATCAGGGGGATCAGGGCCAATGAGCAGTTCTTC. This codes for CAIRGIRANEQFF. This chain connects TRBV10-3 to TRBJ2-1, with D tentatively TRBD1 (5 bases). V shed 6 bases and J shed 6 bases, with 12 bases lying between them. The V gene's germline CDR1 is ENHRY and CDR2 SYGVKD. The CDR3 loop spans 13 amino acids.

This clone was recorded a few times. CDR3 protein: CAILAGEGNEQFF. The DNA for the CDR3 is TGTGCCATCCTAGCGGGAGAAGGGAATGAGCAGTTCTTC. The gene calls are TRBV10-3 and TRBJ2-1; TRBD2 agrees at 10 bases. This CDR3 is built from 13 residues. Losses at the gene ends were 8 bases for V and 7 bases for J; bases not matched to a gene: 5. CDR1 is ENHRY, CDR2 SYGVKD, per germline.

This clone has only a few counts. V usage is TRBV6-1 and J usage is TRBJ1-2; tentative D call: TRBD1 (5 bases). This CDR3 contains 15 residues. The germline V gene encodes CDR1 MNHNS and CDR2 SASEGT. The germline V and J ends were trimmed by 0 bases and 4 bases, with 12 bases remaining between them. CDR3 DNA: TGTGCCAGCAGTGAAGCGCCGGGGACTATCTATGGCTACACCTTC. Translated: CASSEAPGTIYGYTF.

Written as DNA, the CDR3 is TGCGCCAGCAGCTTGGCCGGCGGTGTGGTAATGGCCTCTATCCCGAACACTGAAGCTTTCTTT. The encoded protein is CASSLAGGVVMASIPNTEAFF. The chain links TRBV5-1 to TRBJ1-1; D call uncertain. The CDR3 covers 21 residues. V lost 0 bases to trimming and J lost 1 base, with 28 bases between them. The germline V gene encodes CDR1 SGHRS and CDR2 YFSETQ.

This sequence joins TRBV27 and TRBJ2-7; 7 bases map to TRBD1. Germline V gene data show CDR1 as MNHEY and CDR2 as SMNVEV (reference sequence). Trimming removed 2 bases from V and 4 bases from J; junction bases left unmatched: 8. The CDR3 consists of 15 residues. Here the CDR3 DNA reads TGTGCCAGCAGTTTACTTCAGGGGGACGCTTACGAGCAGTACTTC. This gives the protein CASSLLQGDAYEQYF.

The chain employs TRBV7-8 and TRBJ2-2; possible D gene TRBD2, 5 bases. The V gene's germline CDR1 is SGHVS and CDR2 FQNEAQ. V dropped 2 bases and J dropped 5 bases, with 12 bases sitting between them. The CDR3 runs to 15 residues. Here the CDR3 reads CASSLNRERTGELFF. For the CDR3, the DNA is TGTGCCAGCAGCTTAAACCGGGAAAGGACCGGGGAGCTGTTTTTT. The entire variable domain, with the rest obtained from reference TRBV7-8 and TRBJ2-2, is as follows: GAGVSQSPRYKVAKRGQDVALRCDPISGHVSLFWYQQALGQGPEFLTYFQNEAQLDKSGLPSDRFFAERPEGSVSTLKIQRTQQEDSAVYLCASSLNRERTGELFFGEGSRLTVL.

The CDR3 DNA is TGTGCCAGCAGTGACCAGGGGGGTTCACCCCTCCACTTT. It yields the protein CASSDQGGSPLHF. The rearrangement links TRBV2 to TRBJ1-6, with TRBD1 matching 7 bases. J lost 9 bases, V lost 3 bases, and 2 bases had no gene match. This CDR3 has 13 residues. The germline V gene has CDR1 SNHLY and CDR2 FYNNEI.

V gene TRBV5-1 combines with J gene TRBJ1-1; 12 bases match TRBD1. This CDR3 region has 15 residues. The V gene's germline CDR1 is SGHRS and CDR2 YFSETQ. Unmatched junction bases numbered 8, after V lost 4 bases and J lost 7 bases. Written as DNA, the CDR3 is TGCGCCAGCAGCGATGGGGGACAGGGGGCGAGTGAAGCTTTCTTT. Its translation: CASSDGGQGASEAFF.

The chain has TRBV11-2 and TRBJ1-2, with 7 positions matching TRBD1. V lost 1 base, J lost 5 bases, and 1 base stayed unmatched. Germline lookup yields CDR1 SGHAT and CDR2 FQNNGV. The CDR3 spans 13 residues. CDR3 loop: CASSLGRGYGYTF. The CDR3 DNA is TGTGCCAGCAGCTTAGGCAGGGGGTATGGCTACACCTTC.

This clone was counted once. This sequence joins TRBV7-2 and TRBJ2-7; the D is unclear. Germline CDR1 and CDR2: SGHTA and FQGNSA. V lost 1 base and J lost 9, with 7 bases in between. The CDR3 runs to 11 residues. CDR3 in amino acids: CASSLGSRQYF. CDR3 nucleotide sequence: TGTGCCAGCAGCTTAGGCTCGAGGCAGTACTTC.

This CDR3 is CASSSQNRVPNYGYTF. Here the CDR3 DNA reads TGTGCCAGCAGCTCACAAAACAGGGTGCCTAACTATGGCTACACCTTC. This rearrangement joins TRBV11-2 to TRBJ1-2; D is perhaps TRBD1 (6 bases). Germline V lookup: CDR1 SGHAT, CDR2 FQNNGV. With 4 bases removed from V and 0 bases from J, the gap between germline ends came to 15 bases. CDR3 length: 16 residues.

The rearrangement joins TRBV6-5 to TRBJ2-7, with D possibly being TRBD2 (5 bases). Trimming pared 4 bases from V and 0 bases from J, leaving 16 bases between. The germline gives CDR1 MNHEY, CDR2 SVGAGI. The CDR3 is made up of 16 amino acids. The CDR3, as DNA: TGTGCCAGCAGTTCCATTACTAGTAGGAGCTCCTACGAGCAGTACTTC. Protein: CASSSITSRSSYEQYF.

The chain carries TRBV5-1 and TRBJ2-5; possibly TRBD2 for D (6 bases). Germline V CDR1 and CDR2: SGHRS, YFSETQ. V was pared by 5 bases and J by 4 bases, with 21 bases between. This CDR3 is 16 amino acids long. Here the CDR3 DNA reads TGCGCCAGCAGGCCCCCTTCGGGAGCAGGGAGAGAGACCCAGTACTTC. Amino acid sequence: CASRPPSGAGRETQYF.

The V call is TRBV15, the J call TRBJ1-1, with D tentatively TRBD1 (5 bases). Germline lookup yields CDR1 LNHNV and CDR2 YYDKDF (reference sequence). The CDR3 contains 14 residues. The germline V and J ends were trimmed by 0 bases and 5 bases, with 10 bases remaining between them. The CDR3 DNA reads TGTGCCACCAGCAGAGATCAGGGAGGGACTGAAGCTTTCTTT. Protein product: CATSRDQGGTEAFF.

This clone was picked up one time. V usage is TRBV28 and J usage is TRBJ2-7; 8 bases agree with TRBD1. V dropped 3 bases and J dropped 6; count of bases not matched to a gene: 10. The CDR3 is 15 residues long. Germline V gene lookup returns CDR1 MDHEN and CDR2 SYDVKM. This CDR3 is CASSFPDRGAGEQYF. The CDR3 nucleotides read TGTGCCAGCAGTTTCCCAGACAGGGGAGCCGGCGAGCAGTACTTC.

The chain recombines TRBV7-9 with TRBJ2-2; 11 bases line up with TRBD2. The CDR3 covers 16 residues. V dropped 0 bases and J dropped 7; count of bases not matched to a gene: 4. Germline V gene lookup returns CDR1 SEHNR and CDR2 FQNEAQ (reference sequence). CDR3 coding DNA: TGTGCCAGCAGCTTAGCTAGCGGGAGGGCGAACGGGGAGCTGTTTTTT. This gives the protein CASSLASGRANGELFF.